What follows describes a single TCR beta chain. As yet, its antigen is unknown. This sample was taken from a study of identical twins. Study-level points and caveats: Cross-sectional statistical analysis, not tracking of the same donors, underpinned the conclusions.

TCRdb fed the 5' RACE reads into MiXCR, producing one record per CDR3 protein. The data hold around 250,000 distinct CDR3 sequences, with 9.5% to 15% observed a single time. This sample also appeared in a second study, on yellow fever vaccine responses in identical twins.

This TCR was sampled from a woman in her late teens or twenties in good health. The source material was memory (CD45RO+) T cells sorted from blood.

The CDR3 DNA follows: TGCGCCAGCAGCTTGACTAGCGGGGCCTCTTCCTCCTACAATGAGCAGTTCTTC. Translation gives CASSLTSGASSSYNEQFF. The chain carries TRBV5-1 and TRBJ2-1; 10 bases align to TRBD2. V shed 1 base, J shed 0 bases, and the junction held 7 bases outside the gene matches. The germline V gene has CDR1 SGHRS and CDR2 YFSETQ. The CDR3 runs 18 residues.